These 18 T cell receptor beta chains share one sample of origin, sequenced in a study of blood T cell repertoires in COVID-19. This table comes from immunoSEQ multiplex PCR, and its TCRdb copy is limited to in-frame clones, with some not included. The table lists about 160,000 clones, 92% of them singletons, with about 4.8% in the top ten. Sequences were obtained from peripheral blood. The receptors come from a man younger than 40 with COVID-19, enrolled during active disease.

The rearrangement links TRBV19 to TRBJ1-5, with D possibly TRBD1 on 5 matching bases. This CDR3 is 16 amino acids long. V was clipped by 3 bases and J by 2 bases, with 14 bases between them. CDR1 and CDR2 (germline): LNHDA, SQIVND (reference sequence). This CDR3 reads CASSIGGEMGNQPQHF. The CDR3 DNA is TGTGCCAGTAGTATCGGGGGTGAGATGGGCAATCAGCCCCAGCATTTT.

DNA of the CDR3: TGTGCCAGTAGTATGCCTAAAGGGGCTGAAGCTTTCTTT. This sequence encodes CASSMPKGAEAFF. The chain employs TRBV19 and TRBJ1-1; D might be TRBD1 (5 bases). V was clipped by 3 bases and J by 6 bases, with 11 bases between them. Germline values: CDR1 LNHDA, CDR2 SQIVND (reference sequence). This CDR3 has 13 residues.

In this sample, this clone turned up once. The V call is TRBV5-1, the J call TRBJ1-4; the match to TRBD1 covers 7 bases. The V gene end was trimmed by 2 bases and the J gene end by 7 bases; junction bases not matched to a gene: 11. The CDR3 is 16 residues long. The germline gives CDR1 SGHRS, CDR2 YFSETQ. The CDR3 spells CASSLNGPGQSEKLFF. The CDR3 DNA reads TGCGCCAGCAGCTTAAATGGTCCGGGACAGAGTGAAAAACTGTTTTTT.

The rearrangement uses TRBV2 and TRBJ2-6; D unclear. V lost 3 bases and J lost 4, with 13 bases in between. CDR3 size: 16 residues. Germline CDR1 and CDR2: SNHLY and FYNNEI. The CDR3 sequence is CASSEGRNTGANVLTF. CDR3 in DNA: TGTGCCAGCAGTGAGGGCAGGAACACCGGGGCCAACGTCCTGACTTTC.

The chain combines TRBV7-2 with TRBJ2-3; 15 bases are a match to TRBD2. CDR3 length equals 16 residues. Germline-derived CDR1 and CDR2 are SGHTA and FQGNSA. Losses at the gene ends were 5 bases for V and 5 bases for J; bases not matched to a gene: 5. The CDR3 spells CASSTGLAGGVDTQYF. The CDR3 coding sequence is TGTGCCAGCAGCACCGGACTAGCGGGGGGGGTAGATACGCAGTATTTT.

The chain combines TRBV4-3 with TRBJ2-2; D call uncertain. CDR3 length equals 15 residues. Trimming removed 1 base from V and 1 base from J, with 7 bases in between. CDR1 and CDR2 (germline): LGHNA, YSLEER. The DNA of the CDR3 is TGCGCCAGCAGCCAAGTAGCCATGAACACCGGGGAGCTGTTTTTT. It translates to CASSQVAMNTGELFF.

This chain links TRBV6-6 with TRBJ1-2; 7 bases map to TRBD1. The V segment lost 7 bases and the J segment 2 bases; nucleotides outside the gene matches: 7. Germline V lookup: CDR1 MNHNY, CDR2 SVGAGI (reference sequence). The CDR3 is made up of 14 amino acids. This CDR3 reads CASTLTGTNYGYTF. CDR3 DNA sequence: TGTGCCAGCACCCTGACAGGGACCAACTATGGCTACACCTTC.

The chain links TRBV24-1 to TRBJ1-2; D not certain. Germline V lookup: CDR1 KGHDR, CDR2 SFDVKD. This CDR3 spans 12 amino acids. Trimming removed 8 bases at V and 8 bases at J, with 14 bases between. Here the CDR3 reads CATNSGSEGYTF. The DNA for the CDR3 is TGTGCCACCAACAGCGGATCAGAAGGCTACACCTTC.

The rearrangement links TRBV7-9 to TRBJ1-6; D is undetermined. The CDR3 runs to 13 residues. CDR1 SEHNR and CDR2 FQNEAQ come from the germline V gene (reference sequence). Trimming took off 5 bases at V and 6 bases at J, with 8 bases between the two ends. CDR3 protein: CASSLPGNSPLHF. In DNA form, the CDR3 reads TGTGCCAGCAGCCTCCCGGGTAATTCACCCCTCCACTTT.

The chain recombines TRBV4-2 with TRBJ1-3; D perhaps matches TRBD1 (6 bases). Germline assignment: CDR1 LGHNA and CDR2 YNFKEQ. The CDR3 length is 17 residues. The V end was cut by 0 bases, the J end by 2 bases, with 14 bases between. CDR3 bases: TGTGCCAGCAGCCAAGAGTCGGGCAGGGGCGCTGGAAACACCATATATTTT. The encoded protein is CASSQESGRGAGNTIYF.

The CDR3 loop is CASHSFYTGELFF. The DNA of the CDR3 is TGTGCCAGCCATAGCTTTTACACCGGGGAGCTGTTTTTT. V is TRBV3-1 (or the pseudogene TRBV3-2) and J is TRBJ2-2; the D is unclear. V dropped 8 bases and J dropped 3 bases, with 10 bases sitting between them. This CDR3 is built from 13 residues. Germline CDR1 is LGHDT and CDR2 is YNNKEL (reference sequence).

The gene calls are TRBV5-6 and TRBJ1-6, with D unresolved. V gave up 0 bases and J gave up 10 bases, with 17 bases separating them. Germline V CDR1 and CDR2: SGHDT, YYEEEE. The CDR3 spans 16 residues. For the CDR3, the DNA is TGTGCCAGCAGCTTGGCCCTAGGAGGTTACGTCTCACCCCTCCACTTT. This sequence encodes CASSLALGGYVSPLHF.

The chain combines TRBV28 with TRBJ1-4; a weak D match, TRBD1 (6 bases). Trimming took off 3 bases at V and 6 bases at J, with 17 bases between the two ends. CDR3 size: 16 residues. CDR1 MDHEN and CDR2 SYDVKM come from the germline V gene. CDR3 DNA sequence: TGTGCCAGCAGTTTTACTACAGGGTTTTCCGATGAAAAACTGTTTTTT. As protein: CASSFTTGFSDEKLFF.

This chain uses TRBV25-1 with TRBJ1-3; 8 bases agree with TRBD1. CDR3 length: 16 residues. Germline values: CDR1 MGHDK, CDR2 SYGVNS. Trimming took 4 bases from V and 1 from J; bases not matched to a gene: 6. The DNA of the CDR3 is TGTGCCAGCAGTGCCTATACAGGGGGATCTGGAAACACCATATATTTT. It codes for CASSAYTGGSGNTIYF.

The CDR3 DNA sequence: TGTGCCACCAGTGATTCTCAAGTCCCTAATAACGAGCAGTACTTC. Its protein is CATSDSQVPNNEQYF. V gene TRBV24-1 combines with J gene TRBJ2-7; no reliable D call. Germline loops: CDR1 KGHDR, CDR2 SFDVKD. The CDR3 runs 15 residues. V lost 2 bases and J 5 bases, leaving 15 bases between the germline ends.

V gene TRBV5-1 combines with J gene TRBJ1-4; the D gene is possibly TRBD1 (6 bases). The CDR3 loop spans 14 amino acids. Looked up from germline, CDR1 is SGHRS and CDR2 is YFSETQ. Trimming pared 2 bases from V and 5 bases from J, leaving 10 bases between. CDR3 nucleotides: TGCGCCAGCAGCTTCCTCGGACAGAATGAAAAACTGTTTTTT. Its protein is CASSFLGQNEKLFF.

This chain uses TRBV11-2 with TRBJ2-1, with 7 bases fitting TRBD2. The CDR3 loop spans 15 amino acids. Germline values: CDR1 SGHAT, CDR2 FQNNGV. The J segment lost 5 bases and the V segment lost 6 bases, leaving 10 bases of the junction unmatched. The CDR3 loop is CASSTLAEWDNEQFF. The CDR3 DNA reads TGTGCCAGCAGTACCCTAGCGGAGTGGGACAATGAGCAGTTCTTC.

CDR3 region: CASSLSGQTNEKLFF. DNA of the CDR3: TGTGCCAGCAGCCTGTCGGGACAGACGAATGAAAAACTGTTTTTT. The V call is TRBV28, the J call TRBJ1-4; TRBD1 agrees at 7 bases. The CDR3 spans 15 residues. The germline V gene has CDR1 MDHEN and CDR2 SYDVKM. After removal of 6 bases from V and 5 bases from J, the junction contained 9 bases not matched to a gene.